This T cell receptor (beta chain) was captured by sequencing in a study of T cell repertoires in cytomegalovirus infection. As for the study in general: An indication of both CMV infection and matching HLA type came from public TCR beta signatures. Findings of the study overall: Adding up the frequency of public TCR beta families identified people who carried CMV plus the relevant HLA.

TCRdb redid the calling of the reads with MiXCR, one entry per CDR3 protein. The sample holds 150,000 to 180,000 distinct CDR3 sequences; about a quarter are singletons and the top ten take approximately 9.9%. This clonotype was picked up many times. What it recognizes is unknown. Trimming stripped 6 bases from V and 3 bases from J, with 8 bases between. Germline V gene lookup returns CDR1 LGHDT and CDR2 YNNKEL (reference sequence). The CDR3 contains 12 residues. The rearrangement links TRBV3-1 to TRBJ2-5, with D possibly matching TRBD1 (6 bases). The sequencing sample was made of PBMCs. The receptor was isolated from a human donor in good health (CMV status not recorded). Some clones in this sample may be carry-over from other donors' samples. DNA for the CDR3: TGTGCCAGCAGTTGGACAGAAGAGACCCAGTACTTC. This translates into CASSWTEETQYF.